This T cell receptor beta chain came from a study of T cell responses to AZD1222 COVID-19 vaccine (dated by TCRdb to the early 2020s). Regarding the research as a whole: A total of just over 230 trial participants underwent TCR sequencing, of whom about 210 had received two doses of AZD1222 and some 25 had received two doses of the MenACWY control vaccine. Enrollment into the trials was organized by age into subgroups of 18-55, 56-69 and 70-plus years, and those subgroups contained approximately 150, 30 and 60 TCR-sequenced participants, respectively.

Sample time point, as interpreted from the label and publication: about 28 days (+/-7) after the second vaccine dose. According to the study, the label for this sample's treatment or condition signals: meningococcal conjugate vaccine given as trial control. The vaccinee samples were drawn from two UK trials, COV001 and COV002, one of which was a single-blind randomized controlled phase 2/3 trial testing AZD1222 (ChAdOx1 nCoV-19) in healthy adults. For TCRbeta chain sequencing, PBMC samples from trial participants were taken at day 0 and at day 28 after the second dose. The CDR3 regions of human TCRbeta chains were analyzed by immunosequencing. Processing in the source paper ran as follows. Repertoire TCRs were matched against a reference library of SARS-CoV-2-specific TCRs generated with the MIRA antigen-specificity platform. Breadth was defined as the fraction of unique TCRs that were SARS-CoV-2-associated. Depth was defined as the fraction of total T cells that were SARS-CoV-2-associated. Each spike-specific TCR was assigned to its reactive spike region and to a CD4 or CD8 class using the MIRA data. Log10-transformed breadth and depth values were compared by one-way ANOVA with Sidak's multiple comparisons tests. TCRdb retrieved this table from immuneACCESS and kept in-frame rearrangements only. Not all clones are present; in checked studies, unresolved V genes account for under half, and no reason is known for the remainder. The DNA was the basis for D and trimming; V, J and clone size are from that table. Present in this sample are more than 95,000 clones, about nine tenths of which were seen just once. The ten largest account for 3.3% of the sample.

Of note for this clone: The target of this receptor is not known. Base quality data are lacking; no much larger clone is found one base away.

Results the study describes overall, beyond this receptor: The whole spike protein was spanned by vaccine-associated CD4 TCRs, and dominant responses were seen in regions 160-218 and 743-854. Reportedly, almost half of the unique spike-specific TCRs recognized epitopes lying outside the regions that are mutated in the B.1.351 and B.1.1.7 variants. Conclusions about previously exposed vaccinees are limited because only five to seven AZD1222 recipients were SARS-CoV-2 seropositive at baseline. Participants were mostly white British and included more females than males, and it was suggested by the authors that clonal diversity may have been underestimated. After two AZD1222 doses, both the breadth and the depth of spike-specific TCRs were significantly higher than at day 0 and than in MenACWY recipients. Because no samples from the day 14 peak response were available, repertoires could be characterized only after the peak T cell response. The 56-69-year group was small, and its depth increase did not reach significance, likely because of low power.

The cysteine opens and the phenylalanine closes a CDR3 of 13 amino acids. Of all the DNA, just the CDR3 is kept, 39 bases in frame from base 1. The germline V gene sets CDR1 to SQVTM and CDR2 to ANQGSEA. V is cut back by 6 bases and J by 8 bases, with 9 bases in the junction unmatched. The sequences come from peripheral blood, collected 28 days after the second dose of the MenACWY control vaccine. The receptor chain draws on TRBV29-1 and TRBJ1-2; the junction holds 10 bases that match TRBD1. The receptor comes from an adult who received the MenACWY meningococcal vaccine as a control. CDR3 region: CSVSGGQGVGYTF. The DNA is as follows: TGCAGCGTATCCGGAGGACAGGGGGTGGGCTACACCTTC.